The rows below give T cell receptor beta chains drawn from one sample of a study of CD8 T cells in Susac syndrome. In TCRdb, the immunoSEQ multiplex PCR reads were re-called with MiXCR into one record per CDR3 protein. The repertoire holds fewer than 90,000 distinct CDR3 sequences, with about 93% as singletons. Sample: CD8+ T cells from PBMCs. The receptor source for this set is a human donor with Susac syndrome. CDR3s include the opening cysteine and the closing phenylalanine or tryptophan. Fields, in order: D gene, V gene, J gene, clone size, CDR3 DNA, CDR3 protein. D genes are given only for firm matches. Only part of the rows carry a size: once, few, many, or a class if the clone is expanded.

.	TRBV6-5	TRBJ2-2	.	TGTGCCAGCAGTTACTCGGCGACTAACACCGGGGAGCTGTTTTTT	CASSYSATNTGELFF
.	TRBV5-6	TRBJ1-1	.	TGTGCCAGCAGCTTGGTGGCAGGCGAAGCTTTCTTT	CASSLVAGEAFF
TRBD2	TRBV6-4	TRBJ2-4	.	TGTGCCAGCAGTTTGGCCGCGGGAGGGGGCGAAAACATTCAGTACTTC	CASSLAAGGGENIQYF
.	TRBV12-3/TRBV12-4	TRBJ2-7	.	TGTGCCAGCAGTTTAGCGGGGGGGCTGGACGAGCAGTACTTC	CASSLAGGLDEQYF
.	TRBV6-5	TRBJ1-1	.	TGTGCCAGCAGACAGGGATGGGGCACTGAAGCTTTCTTT	CASRQGWGTEAFF
TRBD1	TRBV5-6	TRBJ1-2	.	TGTGCCAGCAGATTGCAGGGACAGGGGGAAGGTGGCTACACCTTC	CASRLQGQGEGGYTF
.	TRBV7-6	TRBJ2-7	.	TGTGCCAGCAGCTTGGGAGGGACAGCGGGCCACGAGCAGTACTTC	CASSLGGTAGHEQYF
.	TRBV28	TRBJ2-7	.	TGTGCCAGCAGTTTAAAGATACAACGTGAGCAGTACTTC	CASSLKIQREQYF
.	TRBV5-4	TRBJ2-2	.	TGTGCCAGCAGCTTGGACACCGGGGAGCTGTTTTTT	CASSLDTGELFF
.	TRBV12-5	TRBJ2-5	.	TGTGCTAGTGGTTTATCCACTCACCGGACCCAGTACTTC	CASGLSTHRTQYF
.	TRBV6-5	TRBJ2-4	.	TGTGCCAGCAGTTCAGCCAAAAACATTCAGTACTTC	CASSSAKNIQYF
.	TRBV6-1	TRBJ2-4	.	TGTGCCAGCAGTGAGAAAGCGCTCGACATTCAGTACTTC	CASSEKALDIQYF
.	TRBV4-3	TRBJ2-3	.	TGCGCCAGCAGCCAAGCCGCAGAGGGCAGGGTTTGGGGTACGCAGTATTTT	CASSQAAEGRVWGTQYF
.	TRBV11-2	TRBJ2-5	.	TGTGCCAGCAGCCGCTTAGCGGAGACCCAGTACTTC	CASSRLAETQYF
TRBD1	TRBV5-8	TRBJ1-1	.	TGTGCCAGCAGCTTGGACAGGGGAAACACTGAAGCTTTCTTT	CASSLDRGNTEAFF
.	TRBV29-1	TRBJ2-2	once	TGCAGCCCTCAGATAGCCGGGGAGCTGTTTTTT	CSPQIAGELFF
.	TRBV20-1	TRBJ2-1	.	TGCAGTGCCCTGCTGACGGATGAGCAGTTCTTC	CSALLTDEQFF
.	TRBV3-1	TRBJ1-5	.	TGTGCCAGCAGCCAAGGGTTGGCACTCAATCAGCCCCAGCATTTT	CASSQGLALNQPQHF
.	TRBV9	TRBJ2-1	.	TGTGCCAGCAGCCCTCGCGGGACCTACAATGAGCAGTTCTTC	CASSPRGTYNEQFF
TRBD1	TRBV20-1	TRBJ2-1	.	TGCAGTGCTCCGGACAGGGGGCCTCATCCCTACAATGAGCAGTTCTTC	CSAPDRGPHPYNEQFF
TRBD2	TRBV12-3/TRBV12-4	TRBJ2-2	.	TGTGCCAGCAGCCCCGGGACCAGGGAGGGCACCGGGGAGCTGTTTTTT	CASSPGTREGTGELFF
.	TRBV2	TRBJ2-2	.	TGTGCCAGCAGTGGGGACACGCCTTCCACCGGGGAGCTGTTTTTT	CASSGDTPSTGELFF
TRBD2	TRBV29-1	TRBJ2-3	.	TGCAGCGTTATGACTAGCGGCACAGATACGCAGTATTTT	CSVMTSGTDTQYF
TRBD1	TRBV30	TRBJ1-5	.	TGTGCCTGGGGGGACAGGCTCGATCAGCCCCAGCATTTT	CAWGDRLDQPQHF
.	TRBV29-1	TRBJ2-3	.	TGCAGCCCTGCTGTGGTTAACACAGATACGCAGTATTTT	CSPAVVNTDTQYF
.	TRBV12-3/TRBV12-4	TRBJ2-1	once	TGTGCCAGCAGCACCCCGGGCGGCAATGAGCAGTTCTTC	CASSTPGGNEQFF
.	TRBV12-3/TRBV12-4	TRBJ1-1	few	TGTGCCAGCAGTTCAACGGTTGAAGCTTTCTTT	CASSSTVEAFF
.	TRBV7-6	TRBJ2-5	.	TGTGCCAGCAGCTTACCAGCTGCCAGGGAGACCCAGTACTTC	CASSLPAARETQYF
TRBD2	TRBV5-8	TRBJ2-1	.	TGTGCCAGCAGCTTGGGAGGCGGGAGAGTATACAATGAGCAGTTCTTC	CASSLGGGRVYNEQFF
TRBD1	TRBV7-9	TRBJ1-4	.	TGTGCCAGCAGCTCCATGGACAGGGAGTTTGAAAAACTGTTTTTT	CASSSMDREFEKLFF
.	TRBV12-3/TRBV12-4	TRBJ2-3	once	TGTGCCAGCAGTTTCTGGCGAACTGGGGATACGCAGTATTTT	CASSFWRTGDTQYF
.	TRBV29-1	TRBJ2-7	.	TGCAGCGTTGAACTGGGAGCCACCTACGAGCAGTACTTC	CSVELGATYEQYF
.	TRBV30	TRBJ2-7	.	TGTGCCTGGAGGTCTCCAGCGGCGAGCCACGAGCAGTACTTC	CAWRSPAASHEQYF
.	TRBV3-1	TRBJ2-7	.	TGTGCCAGCAGCCATTTAGCCGTACCGGGAAGTGACGAGCAGTACTTC	CASSHLAVPGSDEQYF
TRBD2	TRBV29-1	TRBJ2-3	few	TGCAGCGCGTCCACTAGCGGGGCTTTCACAGATACGCAGTATTTT	CSASTSGAFTDTQYF
TRBD2	TRBV5-6	TRBJ2-1	.	TGTGCCAGCAGCTTCCAGCCTTTAGCGGGAGGCCAGGGGGAGCAGTTCTTC	CASSFQPLAGGQGEQFF
.	TRBV30	TRBJ2-5	.	TGTGCCTGGAGTGTGGTTGTACCGGGGGAGACCCAGTACTTC	CAWSVVVPGETQYF
TRBD1	TRBV20-1	TRBJ2-7	.	TGCAGTGCTAGTTTCCTGACCAGGGGGTTCTACGAGCAGTACTTC	CSASFLTRGFYEQYF
TRBD2	TRBV12-3/TRBV12-4	TRBJ2-6	.	TGTGCCAGCAGCCCCGGGGAGGGGTCTGGGGCCAACGTCCTGACTTTC	CASSPGEGSGANVLTF
.	TRBV7-9	TRBJ2-3	.	TGTGCCTTCCCTCATATCGGGAGGGGGCAAAATACGCAGTATTTT	CAFPHIGRGQNTQYF
TRBD2	TRBV4-3	TRBJ2-1	.	TGCGCCAGCAGCCCGGGACTAGCGGGAGAGAATGAGCAGTTCTTC	CASSPGLAGENEQFF
TRBD2	TRBV7-9	TRBJ2-1	.	TGTGCCAGCAGCCCGCGGAGCGGGGGCGACTCCTACAATGAGCAGTTCTTC	CASSPRSGGDSYNEQFF